The 25 T cell receptor beta chains below all came from one sample that was sequenced in a study of identical twins. MiXCR, run by TCRdb on the 5' RACE reads, gives a single entry per CDR3 protein. Among 500,000 to 650,000 distinct CDR3 sequences listed, approximately 20% were seen once. This sample also belongs to another study, concerning yellow fever vaccine responses in identical twins.

What was sequenced was CD4+ T cells sorted from blood. Receptor source: a woman aged 18 to 35 in good health.

This clonotype occurred a few times. The junction departs from the called germline gene at one end, perhaps through a read error. The chain employs TRBV20-1 and TRBJ2-1; D gene unclear. This CDR3 has 14 amino acids. CDR1 DFQATT and CDR2 SNEGSKA come from the germline V gene (reference sequence). The CDR3: CSTMTPPGYNEQFF. The CDR3 nucleotides read TGTAGCACTATGACCCCCCCAGGTTACAATGAGCAGTTCTTC.

V is TRBV20-1 and J is TRBJ2-1; 11 bases line up with TRBD2. The CDR3 consists of 17 residues. J was trimmed by 4 bases and V by 2 bases; bases with no gene match: 10. From germline, CDR1 is DFQATT and CDR2 SNEGSKA (reference sequence). In DNA, the CDR3 is TGCAGTGCTAGATCCCCCACTAGCGGGGGAGGGTACAATGAGCAGTTCTTC. As protein: CSARSPTSGGGYNEQFF.

This clonotype was seen a handful of times. V gene TRBV24-1 combines with J gene TRBJ2-1, with 9 positions matching TRBD2. The germline CDR1 and CDR2 sequences are KGHDR and SFDVKD. The V segment lost 4 bases and the J segment 8 bases; nucleotides outside the gene matches: 5. This CDR3 contains 14 residues. This chain's CDR3 is CATSDGLAFHEQFF. CDR3 sequence (DNA): TGTGCCACCAGTGACGGACTAGCGTTTCATGAGCAGTTCTTC.

The chain joins TRBV13 to TRBJ2-2; D perhaps matches TRBD1 (5 bases). The CDR3 has 15 amino acids. The ends were cut back, 6 bases at V and 2 bases at J, with 13 bases in the middle. The germline V gene has CDR1 PRHDT and CDR2 FYEKMQ (reference sequence). The CDR3 protein is CASRYTGYNTGELFF. The CDR3 DNA reads TGTGCCAGCAGATATACAGGTTATAACACCGGGGAGCTGTTTTTT.

This clonotype occurred a few times. The chain joins TRBV5-8 to TRBJ1-2, with 10 bases aligning to TRBD1. The CDR3 loop spans 14 amino acids. V dropped 4 bases and J dropped 6; count of bases not matched to a gene: 6. Germline values: CDR1 SGHTS, CDR2 YDEGEE. For the CDR3, the DNA is TGTGCCAGCAGCCCCGGGACAGGGGCTCATGGCTACACCTTC. Protein product: CASSPGTGAHGYTF.

This chain links TRBV20-1 with TRBJ2-5; 8 positions agree with TRBD2. CDR3 length: 13 amino acids. The germline V gene has CDR1 DFQATT and CDR2 SNEGSKA (reference sequence). V lost 5 bases to trimming and J lost 5 bases; unmatched junction nucleotides: 7. The CDR3, as DNA: TGCAGTGCTCCTGCTAGCGGGTTGGAGACCCAGTACTTC. Amino acids: CSAPASGLETQYF.

The J gene is TRBJ2-3, the V gene TRBV7-9, with D possibly TRBD2 on 6 matching bases. Trimming removed 5 bases from V and 2 bases from J, with 11 bases in between. Germline CDR1 is SEHNR and CDR2 is FQNEAQ (reference sequence). The CDR3 is 14 residues long. This CDR3 reads CASSPRGNTDTQYF. The DNA for the CDR3 is TGTGCCAGCAGCCCCCGGGGGAACACAGATACGCAGTATTTT. The full variable domain, its missing parts supplied by reference TRBV7-9 and TRBJ2-3, is DTGVSQNPRHKITKRGQNVTFRCDPISEHNRLYWYRQTLGQGPEFLTYFQNEAQLEKSRLLSDRFSAERPKGSFSTLEIQRTEQGDSAMYLCASSPRGNTDTQYFGPGTRLTVL.

This clonotype was seen more than once but under ten times. V is TRBV6-1 and J is TRBJ1-1, with D hard to call. The V gene's germline CDR1 is MNHNS and CDR2 SASEGT. The CDR3 extends over 14 amino acids. Trimming cost V 5 bases and J 4 bases, with 14 bases left between them. The CDR3 is CASSPLIAGTEAFF. The CDR3 bases are TGTGCCAGCAGTCCCCTGATCGCTGGCACTGAAGCTTTCTTT.

In this sample, this clonotype turned up a few times. The chain is built from TRBV4-1 and TRBJ1-1, with D maybe TRBD1 (6 bases). CDR1 MGHRA and CDR2 YSYEKL come from the germline V gene. This CDR3 spans 16 amino acids. Between the trimmed V and J ends, which lost 3 bases and 4 bases, there was a span of 18 bases. CDR3: CASSQGGGRGGTEAFF. The CDR3 nucleotides read TGCGCCAGCAGCCAGGGGGGCGGCAGAGGAGGCACTGAAGCTTTCTTT.

This clonotype has a handful of counts. V gene TRBV5-1 combines with J gene TRBJ2-7; no reliable D call. V shed 2 bases and J shed 2 bases, with 11 bases lying between them. The CDR3 has 14 amino acids. From germline, CDR1 is SGHRS and CDR2 YFSETQ. The CDR3, as DNA: TGCGCCAGCAGCTTTACCACCTCCGCCTACGAGCAGTACTTC. It is translated as CASSFTTSAYEQYF.

This chain joins TRBV19 and TRBJ1-4; the D gene is possibly TRBD1 (5 bases). This CDR3 spans 13 amino acids. From germline, CDR1 is LNHDA and CDR2 SQIVND (reference sequence). Trimming took 2 bases from V and 7 from J, leaving 8 bases between them. The CDR3, as DNA: TGTGCCAGTAGTATACAGGGCGGTGAAAAACTGTTTTTT. It translates to CASSIQGGEKLFF. The variable domain in full, completed from reference TRBV19 and TRBJ1-4, reads DGGITQSPKYLFRKEGQNVTLSCEQNLNHDAMYWYRQDPGQGLRLIYYSQIVNDFQKGDIAEGYSVSREKKESFPLTVTSAQKNPTAFYLCASSIQGGEKLFFGSGTQLSVL.

V gene TRBV7-8 combines with J gene TRBJ2-5; D uncertain. CDR1 and CDR2 (germline): SGHVS, FQNEAQ. The CDR3 spans 14 residues. Trimming stripped 1 base from V and 5 bases from J, with 11 bases between. CDR3 coding DNA: TGTGCCAGCAGCTTAGAAGTGGCGGTGGAGACCCAGTACTTC. Translating gives CASSLEVAVETQYF.

The CDR3 DNA follows: TGTGCCAGCAGCTTAATGCCCGGGGGACCCCTCCACTTT. As protein: CASSLMPGGPLHF. The chain recombines TRBV7-9 with TRBJ1-6; maybe TRBD1 (5 bases). The CDR3 contains 13 residues. The germline V gene encodes CDR1 SEHNR and CDR2 FQNEAQ (reference sequence). Trimming shortened V by 2 bases and J by 12 bases, and 11 bases separated the two germline ends.

The chain uses TRBV2 and TRBJ2-7; D is possibly TRBD2 (5 bases). CDR1 is SNHLY and CDR2 is FYNNEI in the germline V gene. This CDR3 comprises 13 residues. The V end was cut by 6 bases, the J end by 6 bases, with 15 bases between. CDR3 nucleotides: TGTGCCAGCAGAAGCACCGGGGTTCGCGAGCAGTACTTC. Protein: CASRSTGVREQYF. Looking up the rest from reference TRBV2 and TRBJ2-7 gives the full variable domain: EPEVTQTPSHQVTQMGQEVILRCVPISNHLYFYWYRQILGQKVEFLVSFYNNEISEKSEIFDDQFSVERPDGSNFTLKIRSTKLEDSAMYFCASRSTGVREQYFGPGTRLTVT.

The gene calls are TRBV24-1 and TRBJ2-1; TRBD2 matches 7 bases. The CDR3 consists of 20 residues. Germline CDR1 reads KGHDR; CDR2 reads SFDVKD. Trimming at V came to 1 base and at J to 0 bases, leaving 14 bases not matched to a gene. As DNA, the CDR3 is TGTGCCACCAGTGATTTAAGTGGGGGGGGACCAGGACTCTCCTACAATGAGCAGTTCTTC. Amino acid sequence: CATSDLSGGGPGLSYNEQFF.

This clonotype came up a few times. CDR3 residues: CASIRRLAGEETQYF. The CDR3 region has the DNA TGTGCCAGCATCCGCCGACTAGCGGGAGAAGAGACCCAGTACTTC. The chain uses TRBV12-3 or TRBV12-4 and TRBJ2-5; TRBD2 matches at 12 bases. CDR3 length: 15 residues. The trim removed 7 bases at V and 3 bases at J, leaving 6 bases unmatched.

V is TRBV20-1 and J is TRBJ2-2; unclear D gene. Germline CDR1 reads DFQATT; CDR2 reads SNEGSKA (reference sequence). The CDR3 has 15 amino acids. The V and J ends lost 0 bases and 0 bases respectively, with 8 bases between them. The chain's CDR3 is CSARDMRANTGELFF. CDR3 DNA: TGCAGTGCTAGAGATATGCGTGCGAACACCGGGGAGCTGTTTTTT.

The chain has TRBV12-3 or TRBV12-4 and TRBJ2-1; 7 positions agree with TRBD1. The junction had 5 bases not matched to a gene; V was cut back by 6 bases and J by 0 bases. This CDR3 comprises 15 residues. The CDR3 DNA reads as TGTGCCAGCAGAGACGACAGGGCCTCCTACAATGAGCAGTTCTTC. It encodes CASRDDRASYNEQFF.

The chain is built from TRBV4-1 and TRBJ2-1, with 9 bases that match TRBD2. The CDR3 length is 15 residues. With V trimmed by 6 bases and J by 7 bases, 10 bases remained unmatched. The germline V gene has CDR1 MGHRA and CDR2 YSYEKL. CDR3 sequence (DNA): TGCGCCAGCAGGCAGGGAGGACTAGCGCAAAATGAGCAGTTCTTC. Protein sequence: CASRQGGLAQNEQFF.

This clonotype was seen only a few times. The chain uses TRBV7-9 and TRBJ2-5; TRBD2 matches 8 bases. Germline V gene data show CDR1 as SEHNR and CDR2 as FQNEAQ (reference sequence). The CDR3 spans 16 residues. With 2 bases clipped from V and 2 bases from J, the junction kept 7 bases outside the gene matches. In nucleotides, the CDR3 is TGTGCCAGCAGCTTATCTAAGCTAGCGGGTCAAGAGACCCAGTACTTC. This translates into CASSLSKLAGQETQYF.

The sample holds a few counts of this clonotype. The V call is TRBV5-1, the J call TRBJ1-2; 7 nucleotides match TRBD1. This CDR3 is 15 amino acids long. The junction had 8 bases not matched to a gene; V was cut back by 4 bases and J by 2 bases. Germline assignment: CDR1 SGHRS and CDR2 YFSETQ. The CDR3 coding sequence is TGCGCCAGCAGCGCGACAGGGAAGGGGAACTATGGCTACACCTTC. It translates to CASSATGKGNYGYTF.

This clonotype appeared a few times. The chain employs TRBV2 and TRBJ1-6; D not resolved. V gave up 8 bases and J gave up 2 bases, with 13 bases separating them. Germline assignment: CDR1 SNHLY and CDR2 FYNNEI. The CDR3 consists of 15 residues. CDR3 region: CASAPGSPYNSPLHF. As DNA, the CDR3 is TGTGCCAGCGCCCCCGGTAGTCCCTATAATTCACCCCTCCACTTT.

V is TRBV7-6 and J is TRBJ2-1; 10 nucleotides align to TRBD1. The J segment lost 4 bases and the V segment lost 3 bases, leaving 9 bases of the junction unmatched. Germline CDR1 is SGHVS and CDR2 is FNYEAQ. CDR3 length equals 17 residues. The CDR3 protein is CASSFLVGDRGYNEQFF. CDR3 bases: TGTGCCAGCAGCTTTCTAGTAGGGGACAGGGGATACAATGAGCAGTTCTTC. Looking up the rest from reference TRBV7-6 and TRBJ2-1 gives the full variable domain: GAGVSQSPRYKVTKRGQDVALRCDPISGHVSLYWYRQALGQGPEFLTYFNYEAQQDKSGLPNDRFSAERPEGSISTLTIQRTEQRDSAMYRCASSFLVGDRGYNEQFFGPGTRLTVL.

This clonotype was counted at least ten times. The chain is built from TRBV28 and TRBJ2-1; D may be TRBD2 (5 bases). The CDR3 runs 18 residues. V lost 2 bases and J lost 0, with 17 bases in between. Germline V CDR1 and CDR2: MDHEN, SYDVKM. The CDR3 spells CASSLGSLALSSYNEQFF. The CDR3 DNA sequence: TGTGCCAGCAGTTTAGGTTCGCTAGCCCTGAGCTCCTACAATGAGCAGTTCTTC.

The sample holds a few counts of this clonotype. This chain connects TRBV4-1 to TRBJ1-4, with D tentatively TRBD1 (6 bases). CDR1 is MGHRA and CDR2 is YSYEKL in the germline V gene. The V end lost 1 base, the J end lost 1 base, and 13 bases lay between the germline ends. The CDR3 is 17 residues long. CDR3 sequence reads: CASSQARRGRTNEKLFF. The CDR3 DNA follows: TGCGCCAGCAGCCAAGCAAGGCGGGGGCGAACTAATGAAAAACTGTTTTTT.